The next 15 T cell receptor beta chains were all read from a single sample in a study of T-cell reconstitution after alpha-beta-depleted transplantation in children. Preparation of the TCRbeta library used unique molecular identifiers. One entry per CDR3 protein results from TCRdb running MiXCR on the PCR reads. The sample lists hundreds of thousands of distinct CDR3 sequences, 16% occurring once. The sample in question was PBMCs from the stem cell graft donor, obtained from the stem cell graft. These receptors all stem from a human donor who donated a stem cell graft to a child with acute myeloid leukemia.

Ten or more counts support this clonotype. CDR3 in amino acids: CSARGTGAGYEQYV. The DNA of the CDR3 is TGCAGTGCTAGAGGGACAGGGGCAGGCTACGAGCAGTACGTC. The V call is TRBV20-1, the J call TRBJ2-7; 9 bases map to TRBD1. This CDR3 spans 14 amino acids. V lost 1 base, J lost 3 bases, and 4 bases stayed unmatched. Germline assignment: CDR1 DFQATT and CDR2 SNEGSKA (reference sequence).

This clonotype showed up just once. This rearrangement joins TRBV19 to TRBJ1-5; D remains unclear. Germline CDR1 and CDR2: LNHDA and SQIVND (reference sequence). The V and J ends lost 3 bases and 3 bases respectively, with 9 bases between them. The CDR3 has 14 amino acids. CDR3 sequence (DNA): TGTGCCAGTAGTATCATTAGCTACAATCAGCCCCAGCATTTT. It specifies CASSIISYNQPQHF.

This clonotype has more than one count but fewer than ten. The chain carries TRBV28 and TRBJ2-7; a weak D match, TRBD1 (6 bases). Trimming took off 5 bases at V and 4 bases at J, with 9 bases between the two ends. In germline, CDR1 is MDHEN, CDR2 SYDVKM. The CDR3 consists of 12 residues. For the CDR3, the DNA is TGTGCCAGCAGTGTACAGGGTTACGAGCAGTACGTC. Its protein is CASSVQGYEQYV.

This clonotype was recorded a few times. The chain recombines TRBV12-3 or TRBV12-4 with TRBJ1-1; D is unresolved. The CDR3 spans 11 residues. Trimming took off 2 bases at V and 7 bases at J, with 5 bases between the two ends. The CDR3 region has the DNA TGTGCCAGCAGTTTATACGGTGAAGCTTTCTTT. It codes for CASSLYGEAFF.

This clonotype was detected a few times. The chain has TRBV5-5 and TRBJ2-2; the D is unclear. The CDR3 extends over 17 amino acids. Trimming cost V 4 bases and J 0 bases, with 16 bases left between them. Per the germline V gene, CDR1 is SGHKS and CDR2 is YYEKEE (reference sequence). The CDR3 spells CASSPDGALANTGELFF. The CDR3 DNA follows: TGTGCCAGCAGCCCTGATGGAGCGCTTGCGAACACCGGGGAGCTGTTTTTT.

This rearrangement joins TRBV11-2 to TRBJ2-5; 7 bases fit TRBD1. Losses at the gene ends were 3 bases for V and 2 bases for J; bases not matched to a gene: 6. In germline, CDR1 is SGHAT, CDR2 FQNNGV. The CDR3 covers 15 residues. CDR3 residues: CASSLTGRSQETQYF. The CDR3 DNA follows: TGTGCCAGCAGCTTGACAGGGCGGTCGCAAGAGACCCAGTACTTC.

This clonotype was recorded many times. The V and J genes are TRBV12-3 or TRBV12-4 and TRBJ1-2; D remains unclear. V gave up 6 bases and J gave up 4 bases, with 12 bases separating them. The CDR3 sequence is 13 residues long. The DNA for the CDR3 is TGTGCCAGCAGCCGTCGTGGGCTCTATGGCTACACCTTC. The encoded protein is CASSRRGLYGYTF.

This clonotype was seen ten or more times. The chain recombines TRBV5-1 with TRBJ1-1; D remains ambiguous. Germline-derived CDR1 and CDR2 are SGHRS and YFSETQ. Trimming took 3 bases from V and 0 from J, leaving 6 bases between them. The CDR3 extends over 13 amino acids. CDR3 residues: CASSYTVNTEAFF. The CDR3 coding sequence is TGCGCCAGCAGCTATACAGTGAACACTGAAGCTTTCTTT.

The chain is built from TRBV6-1 and TRBJ1-1; 12 bases are shared with TRBD1. Germline V gene data show CDR1 as MNHNS and CDR2 as SASEGT. Losses at the gene ends were 8 bases for V and 8 bases for J; bases not matched to a gene: 18. CDR3 length: 17 residues. CDR3 in DNA: TGTGCCAGCTATGAGCCCTTGTTCCGGGACAGGGGGCCGGAAGCTTTCTTT. Its protein is CASYEPLFRDRGPEAFF.

The sample holds a few counts of this clonotype. The rearrangement links TRBV6-1 to TRBJ1-1; D is unresolved. The V end lost 0 bases, the J end lost 0 bases, and 8 bases lay between the germline ends. The germline gives CDR1 MNHNS, CDR2 SASEGT. This CDR3 is built from 15 residues. CDR3 DNA: TGTGCCAGCAGTGAAGCGTACGGAATGAACACTGAAGCTTTCTTT. Its protein is CASSEAYGMNTEAFF.

This clonotype has a count of ten or more. The chain combines TRBV20-1 with TRBJ2-3; D may be TRBD2 (5 bases). Germline CDR1 DFQATT, CDR2 SNEGSKA (reference sequence). CDR3 length: 13 amino acids. V was shortened by 2 bases and J by 6 bases, with 12 bases between the two germline ends. CDR3 in amino acids: CSARRLFGDTQYF. CDR3 bases: TGCAGTGCTAGAAGACTATTTGGGGATACGCAGTATTTT.

The chain combines TRBV5-6 with TRBJ1-4, with no clear D. CDR3 length: 14 residues. Germline-derived CDR1 and CDR2 are SGHDT and YYEEEE. Trimming took off 4 bases at V and 5 bases at J, with 12 bases between the two ends. The CDR3: CASSHSDVNEKLFF. CDR3 nucleotides: TGTGCCAGCAGCCACAGTGACGTAAATGAAAAACTGTTTTTT.

This clonotype came up a few times. V is TRBV29-1 and J is TRBJ1-2, with a tentative D call TRBD1 (5 bases). Trimming removed 2 bases from V and 4 bases from J, with 14 bases in between. The germline CDR1 and CDR2 sequences are SQVTM and ANQGSEA. There are 14 residues in the CDR3. CDR3 region: CSVEPTARAYGYTF. CDR3 sequence (DNA): TGCAGCGTTGAACCGACAGCACGGGCCTATGGCTACACCTTC.

This clonotype was recorded many times. Germline and junction disagree at one end, which may indicate a read error. The genes are TRBV20-1 and TRBJ2-7, with TRBD1 matching over 8 bases. The CDR3 consists of 14 residues. Germline-derived CDR1 and CDR2 are DFQATT and SNEGSKA (reference sequence). CDR3 amino acids: CSARDLDRVNEQYF. The DNA of the CDR3 is TGTAGTGCTAGAGATCTGGACAGGGTTAACGAGCAGTACTTC.

A few counts support this clonotype. The V and J genes are TRBV7-2 and TRBJ1-1, with a weak D call TRBD1 (6 bases). From germline, CDR1 is SGHTA and CDR2 FQGNSA. The CDR3 spans 16 residues. V was clipped by 2 bases and J by 0 bases, with 13 bases between them. In DNA form, the CDR3 reads TGTGCCAGCAGCTTAAACGCAGGGACACTGAACACTGAAGCTTTCTTT. This translates into CASSLNAGTLNTEAFF.